The rows below give T cell receptor beta chains drawn from one sample of a study of T cells in Graves' hyperthyroidism and ophthalmopathy. One entry per CDR3 protein results from TCRdb running MiXCR on the multiplex PCR reads. The sample holds 550,000 to 850,000 distinct CDR3 sequences, approximately 18% seen once. The sequencing input was blood. Receptor source: a woman aged 45-65 years with Graves' hyperthyroidism that later progressed to Graves' ophthalmopathy. The CDR3 runs from the conserved cysteine through the conserved F or W. The order of the fields is V gene, D gene, J gene, clone size, CDR3 protein, CDR3 DNA. A D gene is named only where the DNA matches it firmly. Size values are once, few and many counts, or a class for expanded clones, and some rows have none.

V gene: TRBV6-1
D gene: TRBD1
J gene: TRBJ2-7
clone size: many
CDR3 protein: CASSPTGAILYEQYF
CDR3 DNA: TGTGCCAGCAGCCCGACAGGGGCGATCCTGTACGAGCAGTACTTC

V gene: TRBV18
D gene: .
J gene: TRBJ2-7
clone size: many
CDR3 protein: CASSPSTSYEQYF
CDR3 DNA: TGTGCCAGCTCACCGTCAACCTCCTACGAGCAGTACTTC

V gene: TRBV7-2
D gene: .
J gene: TRBJ1-1
clone size: many
CDR3 protein: CASSLVRESEAFF
CDR3 DNA: TGTGCCAGCAGCTTAGTAAGGGAATCTGAAGCTTTCTTT

V gene: TRBV2
D gene: TRBD2
J gene: TRBJ2-3
clone size: many
CDR3 protein: CASSDRGGGTDTQYF
CDR3 DNA: TGTGCCAGCAGTGACCGGGGGGGGGGCACAGATACGCAGTATTTT

V gene: TRBV5-8
D gene: .
J gene: TRBJ2-7
clone size: .
CDR3 protein: CASSFPMEPYEQYF
CDR3 DNA: TGTGCCAGCAGCTTTCCAATGGAGCCCTACGAGCAGTACTTC

V gene: TRBV19
D gene: .
J gene: TRBJ1-4
clone size: .
CDR3 protein: CASSEGDSREKLFF
CDR3 DNA: TGTGCCAGTAGTGAGGGGGACTCTCGGGAAAAACTGTTTTTT

V gene: TRBV3-1
D gene: .
J gene: TRBJ1-3
clone size: many
CDR3 protein: CASSRSWGTASGNTIYF
CDR3 DNA: TGTGCCAGCAGCCGATCTTGGGGGACCGCCTCTGGAAACACCATATATTTT

V gene: TRBV3-1
D gene: .
J gene: TRBJ1-6
clone size: many
CDR3 protein: CASSPRVNSYNSPLHF
CDR3 DNA: TGTGCCAGCAGCCCCAGGGTGAACTCCTATAATTCACCCCTCCACTTT

V gene: TRBV5-5
D gene: .
J gene: TRBJ2-7
clone size: many
CDR3 protein: CASSLLGGAYEQYF
CDR3 DNA: TGTGCCAGCAGCTTGTTGGGCGGGGCCTACGAGCAGTACTTC

V gene: TRBV2
D gene: TRBD1
J gene: TRBJ1-4
clone size: few
CDR3 protein: CASSGDRGLEKLFF
CDR3 DNA: TGTGCCAGCAGTGGGGACAGGGGGCTTGAAAAACTGTTTTTT

V gene: TRBV5-4
D gene: TRBD2
J gene: TRBJ2-3
clone size: .
CDR3 protein: CASSSMTSGGIGDTQYF
CDR3 DNA: TGTGCCAGCAGCTCGATGACTAGCGGGGGGATAGGGGATACGCAGTATTTT

V gene: TRBV20-1
D gene: TRBD2
J gene: TRBJ2-2
clone size: few
CDR3 protein: CSARPSGGAHTGELFF
CDR3 DNA: TGCAGTGCTAGACCTAGCGGGGGGGCTCACACCGGGGAGCTGTTTTTT

V gene: TRBV13
D gene: .
J gene: TRBJ2-2
clone size: .
CDR3 protein: CASSLDPPQELFF
CDR3 DNA: TGTGCCAGCAGCTTAGACCCCCCCCAGGAGCTGTTTTTT

V gene: TRBV6-9
D gene: .
J gene: TRBJ2-5
clone size: few
CDR3 protein: CASSYAAPQETQYF
CDR3 DNA: TGTGCCAGCAGTTATGCGGCACCCCAAGAGACCCAGTACTTC

V gene: TRBV6-2/TRBV6-3
D gene: TRBD1
J gene: TRBJ1-1
clone size: few
CDR3 protein: CASSRSDKGAVNTEAFF
CDR3 DNA: TGTGCCAGCAGCCGCTCCGATAAGGGGGCCGTGAACACTGAAGCTTTCTTT

V gene: TRBV30
D gene: TRBD1
J gene: TRBJ2-7
clone size: once
CDR3 protein: CAWSLGQQYEQYF
CDR3 DNA: TGTGCCTGGAGTCTGGGACAGCAATACGAGCAGTACTTC

V gene: TRBV6-2/TRBV6-3
D gene: .
J gene: TRBJ1-1
clone size: few
CDR3 protein: CASSSSGTRDTEAFF
CDR3 DNA: TGTGCCAGCAGTTCCTCCGGGACACGGGACACTGAAGCTTTCTTT

V gene: TRBV20-1
D gene: .
J gene: TRBJ1-1
clone size: few
CDR3 protein: CSARRGKNTEAFF
CDR3 DNA: TGCAGTGCTAGAAGAGGAAAGAACACTGAAGCTTTCTTT

V gene: TRBV19
D gene: .
J gene: TRBJ1-2
clone size: .
CDR3 protein: CASRRVPNYGYTF
CDR3 DNA: TGTGCCAGCCGCAGGGTGCCAAACTATGGCTACACCTTC

V gene: TRBV12-5
D gene: TRBD1
J gene: TRBJ1-6
clone size: .
CDR3 protein: CASGPRQGGSPLHF
CDR3 DNA: TGTGCTAGTGGGCCCCGACAGGGGGGATCACCCCTCCACTTT

V gene: TRBV3-1
D gene: TRBD2
J gene: TRBJ2-7
clone size: many
CDR3 protein: CASSQASQRGAGGEQYF
CDR3 DNA: TGTGCCAGCAGCCAAGCCAGCCAGCGGGGAGCCGGGGGCGAGCAGTACTTC

V gene: TRBV30
D gene: .
J gene: TRBJ1-5
clone size: many
CDR3 protein: CAWSGRFNQPQHF
CDR3 DNA: TGTGCCTGGAGTGGACGGTTCAATCAGCCCCAGCATTTT

V gene: TRBV5-6
D gene: TRBD1
J gene: TRBJ1-2
clone size: few
CDR3 protein: CASSLTSGQSPYGYTF
CDR3 DNA: TGTGCCAGCAGCTTAACCTCGGGACAGAGTCCCTATGGCTACACCTTC

V gene: TRBV7-8
D gene: TRBD1
J gene: TRBJ1-2
clone size: few
CDR3 protein: CASSGQGRNYGYTF
CDR3 DNA: TGTGCCAGCAGCGGACAGGGTCGAAACTATGGCTACACCTTC

V gene: TRBV13
D gene: TRBD1
J gene: TRBJ1-1
clone size: many
CDR3 protein: CASSFGQGEAFF
CDR3 DNA: TGTGCCAGCAGCTTCGGACAGGGAGAAGCTTTCTTT

V gene: TRBV20-1
D gene: .
J gene: TRBJ1-4
clone size: .
CDR3 protein: CSARDSYQANEKLFF
CDR3 DNA: TGCAGTGCTAGAGACTCCTACCAGGCTAATGAAAAACTGTTTTTT

V gene: TRBV5-1
D gene: .
J gene: TRBJ1-1
clone size: many
CDR3 protein: CASSYRRQDTEAFF
CDR3 DNA: TGCGCCAGCAGCTACCGACGACAGGACACTGAAGCTTTCTTT

V gene: TRBV6-5
D gene: .
J gene: TRBJ1-4
clone size: few
CDR3 protein: CASSYSMTGNEKLFF
CDR3 DNA: TGTGCCAGCAGTTACTCGATGACAGGCAATGAAAAACTGTTTTTT

V gene: TRBV7-6
D gene: TRBD1
J gene: TRBJ2-5
clone size: many
CDR3 protein: CASSARQGTETQYF
CDR3 DNA: TGTGCCAGCAGCGCACGACAGGGGACGGAGACCCAGTACTTC

V gene: TRBV6-5
D gene: .
J gene: TRBJ1-1
clone size: few
CDR3 protein: CASSVLLRVTEAFF
CDR3 DNA: TGTGCCAGCAGCGTACTCCTAAGAGTTACTGAAGCTTTCTTT

V gene: TRBV12-3/TRBV12-4
D gene: .
J gene: TRBJ1-1
clone size: many
CDR3 protein: CASSFNTLTEAFF
CDR3 DNA: TGTGCCAGCAGTTTTAATACGTTGACTGAAGCTTTCTTT

V gene: TRBV6-1
D gene: TRBD1
J gene: TRBJ1-2
clone size: many
CDR3 protein: CASSPGQGAPNYGYTF
CDR3 DNA: TGTGCCAGCAGCCCGGGACAGGGGGCGCCTAACTATGGCTACACCTTC

V gene: TRBV3-1
D gene: .
J gene: TRBJ1-3
clone size: .
CDR3 protein: CASSQRSGAGNTIYF
CDR3 DNA: TGTGCCAGCAGCCAACGTAGCGGGGCCGGAAACACCATATATTTT

V gene: TRBV6-1
D gene: TRBD1
J gene: TRBJ1-4
clone size: few
CDR3 protein: CPSSDSGTGSEKLFF
CDR3 DNA: TGTCCCAGCAGTGACTCCGGGACAGGGAGTGAAAAACTGTTTTTT

V gene: TRBV20-1
D gene: TRBD1
J gene: TRBJ2-1
clone size: many
CDR3 protein: CSACSGTGYNEQFF
CDR3 DNA: TGCAGTGCTTGCTCCGGGACAGGTTACAATGAGCAGTTCTTC

V gene: TRBV7-9
D gene: .
J gene: TRBJ1-1
clone size: many
CDR3 protein: CASSFPQRDGGDNTEAFF
CDR3 DNA: TGTGCCAGCAGCTTTCCTCAAAGGGACGGCGGGGATAACACTGAAGCTTTCTTT

V gene: TRBV6-1
D gene: .
J gene: TRBJ1-5
clone size: few
CDR3 protein: CASSEVGAGQPQHF
CDR3 DNA: TGTGCCAGCAGTGAAGTAGGGGCAGGTCAGCCCCAGCATTTT

V gene: TRBV6-2/TRBV6-3
D gene: TRBD1
J gene: TRBJ2-1
clone size: .
CDR3 protein: CASSLGGTGKYNEQFF
CDR3 DNA: TGTGCCAGCAGTCTAGGGGGGACAGGGAAATACAATGAGCAGTTCTTC

V gene: TRBV3-1
D gene: .
J gene: TRBJ2-1
clone size: many
CDR3 protein: CASSRRNEQFF
CDR3 DNA: TGTGCCAGCAGCCGACGGAATGAGCAGTTCTTC

V gene: TRBV2
D gene: .
J gene: TRBJ1-2
clone size: many
CDR3 protein: CASSGRYPNYGYTF
CDR3 DNA: TGTGCCAGCAGTGGGCGCTACCCTAACTATGGCTACACCTTC

V gene: TRBV5-1
D gene: .
J gene: TRBJ2-7
clone size: .
CDR3 protein: CASSYDRNRPYKQYF
CDR3 DNA: TGTGCCAGCAGTTACGACAGGAACCGACCCTACAAGCAGTACTTC

V gene: TRBV12-3/TRBV12-4
D gene: TRBD1
J gene: TRBJ1-2
clone size: many
CDR3 protein: CASSLGDRVGGSGYTF
CDR3 DNA: TGTGCCAGCAGTTTAGGGGACAGGGTCGGAGGTTCTGGCTACACCTTC

V gene: TRBV29-1
D gene: .
J gene: TRBJ1-4
clone size: few
CDR3 protein: CSVEDRRATNEKLFF
CDR3 DNA: TGCAGCGTTGAAGATCGCAGAGCAACTAATGAAAAACTGTTTTTT

V gene: TRBV7-2
D gene: TRBD2
J gene: TRBJ2-1
clone size: .
CDR3 protein: CASSLAGTSGIRSYNEQFF
CDR3 DNA: TGTGCCAGCAGCTTAGCGGGGACTAGCGGGATTCGCTCCTACAATGAGCAGTTCTTC

V gene: TRBV5-1
D gene: .
J gene: TRBJ2-5
clone size: many
CDR3 protein: CASSLVREETQYF
CDR3 DNA: TGCGCCAGCAGCTTGGTTCGGGAAGAGACCCAGTACTTC

V gene: TRBV5-1
D gene: .
J gene: TRBJ1-4
clone size: .
CDR3 protein: CASSRSRHATNEKLFF
CDR3 DNA: TGCGCCAGCAGCAGATCCCGACATGCAACTAATGAAAAACTGTTTTTT

V gene: TRBV19
D gene: .
J gene: TRBJ1-1
clone size: few
CDR3 protein: CASSMSGGRWNTEAFF
CDR3 DNA: TGTGCCAGTAGTATGTCCGGGGGTAGGTGGAACACTGAAGCTTTCTTT

V gene: TRBV3-1
D gene: .
J gene: TRBJ2-1
clone size: few
CDR3 protein: CASSPQYLGSYNEQFF
CDR3 DNA: TGTGCCAGCAGCCCCCAATATCTGGGCTCCTACAATGAGCAGTTCTTC

V gene: TRBV7-3
D gene: .
J gene: TRBJ2-2
clone size: .
CDR3 protein: CASSLDRSAGELFF
CDR3 DNA: TGTGCCAGCAGCTTAGACAGGTCGGCCGGGGAGCTGTTTTTT

V gene: TRBV28
D gene: .
J gene: TRBJ1-2
clone size: few
CDR3 protein: CASSGERGLNYGYTF
CDR3 DNA: TGTGCCAGCAGTGGGGAGAGGGGCCTCAACTATGGCTACACCTTC

V gene: TRBV19
D gene: TRBD1
J gene: TRBJ1-2
clone size: few
CDR3 protein: CASTRQGRLANYGYTF
CDR3 DNA: TGTGCCAGTACCCGACAGGGGCGGTTAGCTAACTATGGCTACACCTTC

V gene: TRBV5-4
D gene: TRBD2
J gene: TRBJ2-2
clone size: few
CDR3 protein: CASSSGRGGELFF
CDR3 DNA: TGTGCCAGCAGCTCCGGGAGGGGCGGGGAGCTGTTTTTT

V gene: TRBV18
D gene: .
J gene: TRBJ1-5
clone size: many
CDR3 protein: CASSPRQDSNQPQHF
CDR3 DNA: TGTGCCAGCTCACCACGACAGGATAGCAATCAGCCCCAGCATTTT

V gene: TRBV27
D gene: .
J gene: TRBJ1-6
clone size: many
CDR3 protein: CASSQTPLSPLHF
CDR3 DNA: TGTGCCAGCAGTCAAACCCCGCTCTCACCCCTCCACTTT

V gene: TRBV19
D gene: .
J gene: TRBJ2-2
clone size: .
CDR3 protein: CASSKRGTGELFF
CDR3 DNA: TGTGCCAGTAGTAAACGGGGTACCGGGGAGCTGTTTTTT